These T cell receptor beta chains were read from a single sample in a study of post-analysis software for immune sequencing data. Each CDR3 protein is one row after TCRdb ran MiXCR on the PCR reads. Among around 500,000 distinct CDR3 sequences listed, roughly 34% were seen once. The sequenced sample consisted of blood. These receptor sequences come from a girl aged 2-17 years with multiple sclerosis. CDR3s include the opening cysteine and the closing phenylalanine or tryptophan. A D gene is named only where the DNA matches it firmly. Only part of the rows carry a size: once, few, many, or a class if the clone is expanded.

abundance	v_gene	j_gene	d_gene	CDR3aa	CDR3nt
.	TRBV25-1	TRBJ1-2	.	CASSDRPSYGYTF	TGTGCCAGCAGCGATAGGCCCAGCTATGGCTACACCTTC
many	TRBV4-2	TRBJ2-7	.	CASSQVSPGASEQYF	TGTGCCAGCAGCCAAGTCAGTCCGGGGGCCTCCGAGCAGTACTTC
.	TRBV4-1	TRBJ2-1	.	CASSHSLAGLVDNEQFF	TGCGCCAGCAGCCACTCTCTTGCCGGGCTAGTCGACAATGAGCAGTTCTTC
.	TRBV7-9	TRBJ2-3	TRBD2	CASSFSAGSGGRIADTQYF	TGTGCCAGCAGCTTTTCAGCAGGGTCCGGCGGGAGAATCGCAGATACGCAGTATTTT
.	TRBV7-8	TRBJ2-7	TRBD1	CASSLRDSNYEQYF	TGTGCCAGCAGCTTACGGGACAGTAATTACGAGCAGTACTTC
few	TRBV4-2	TRBJ2-1	.	CASSQDMTDSGGGEQFF	TGTGCCAGCAGCCAAGATATGACGGATAGCGGTGGGGGTGAGCAGTTCTTC
once	TRBV6-5	TRBJ2-7	.	CASRPTGDSYERYF	TGTGCCAGCAGGCCTACAGGGGACTCCTACGAGCGGTACTTC
.	TRBV27	TRBJ2-3	TRBD2	CASSLNWRGDTDTQYF	TGTGCCAGCAGTTTAAACTGGCGGGGGGACACAGATACGCAGTATTTT
many	TRBV29-1	TRBJ2-1	.	CSHGLGYNEQFF	TGCAGCCATGGGCTCGGCTACAATGAGCAGTTCTTC
.	TRBV10-3	TRBJ2-3	TRBD2	CAISGSGGPLTDTQYF	TGTGCCATCAGTGGTAGCGGGGGGCCCCTCACAGATACGCAGTATTTT
.	TRBV20-1	TRBJ2-1	TRBD2	CSARVLAGGHEQFF	TGCAGTGCTAGGGTTCTAGCGGGGGGTCATGAGCAGTTCTTC
many	TRBV25-1	TRBJ2-5	TRBD1	CASSEWEGGAETQYF	TGTGCCAGCAGTGAATGGGAAGGGGGCGCCGAGACCCAGTACTTC
.	TRBV5-6	TRBJ2-3	.	CASSPGPQTDTQYF	TGTGCCAGCAGCCCCGGACCCCAGACAGATACGCAGTATTTT
.	TRBV2	TRBJ2-3	.	CASRDGSTDTQYF	TGTGCCAGCAGAGACGGGAGCACAGATACGCAGTATTTT
.	TRBV5-1	TRBJ1-2	TRBD1	CASSMDRVLYGYTF	TGCGCCAGCAGCATGGACAGGGTCCTCTATGGCTACACCTTC
once	TRBV5-6	TRBJ1-1	TRBD1	CASSSVEGAGSTEAFF	TGTGCCAGCAGCTCTGTCGAGGGGGCTGGGAGTACTGAAGCTTTCTTT
many	TRBV20-1	TRBJ2-5	.	CSAPRAGATQETQYF	TGCAGTGCTCCCAGGGCGGGGGCCACCCAAGAGACCCAGTACTTC
.	TRBV29-1	TRBJ2-1	TRBD2	CSAVASGGGSSYNEQFF	TGCAGCGCTGTGGCTAGCGGGGGGGGAAGCTCCTACAATGAGCAGTTCTTC
.	TRBV7-6	TRBJ1-4	.	CVSRDTATNEKLFF	TGTGTCAGCAGGGACACTGCAACTAATGAAAAACTGTTTTTT
few	TRBV7-3	TRBJ1-2	.	CASSKGGDYYGYTF	TGTGCCAGCAGCAAAGGGGGGGACTACTATGGCTACACCTTC
.	TRBV19	TRBJ2-3	.	CASSIGGTKGGLYF	TGTGCCAGTAGTATCGGCGGGACCAAAGGAGGGCTGTATTTT
.	TRBV7-9	TRBJ2-1	.	CASTAGLHNEQFF	TGTGCCAGCACCGCGGGACTTCACAATGAGCAGTTCTTC
few	TRBV29-1	TRBJ2-3	.	CSVEGVEFDTQYF	TGCAGCGTTGAAGGGGTGGAGTTTGATACGCAGTATTTT
.	TRBV20-1	TRBJ2-7	TRBD2	CSASRTSGGDEQYF	TGCAGTGCTAGCAGGACTAGCGGGGGGGACGAGCAGTACTTC
few	TRBV10-3	TRBJ2-1	.	CAISTPVTLNNEQFF	TGTGCCATCAGCACCCCTGTTACATTGAACAATGAGCAGTTCTTC
few	TRBV10-3	TRBJ2-1	TRBD2	CATRGLDVYNEQFF	TGTGCCACCCGGGGACTAGATGTCTACAATGAGCAGTTCTTC
few	TRBV6-6	TRBJ2-2	.	CASSPIAGTNTGELFF	TGTGCCAGCAGCCCAATCGCCGGGACAAATACCGGGGAGCTGTTTTTT
few	TRBV15	TRBJ2-7	TRBD1	CATSRAGQTYEQYF	TGTGCCACCAGCAGAGCGGGACAGACCTACGAGCAGTACTTC
.	TRBV10-3	TRBJ1-1	TRBD1	CAINPGQGLHTEAFF	TGTGCCATCAACCCCGGACAGGGATTACACACTGAAGCTTTCTTT
few	TRBV7-2	TRBJ2-1	TRBD2	CASSRAGASGGQFF	TGTGCCAGCAGCCGGGCAGGAGCTAGCGGGGGGCAGTTCTTC
few	TRBV12-3/TRBV12-4	TRBJ2-7	.	CASSFWGLATKDYEQYF	TGTGCCAGCAGTTTTTGGGGTCTGGCTACAAAGGACTACGAGCAGTACTTC
many	TRBV4-2	TRBJ2-5	.	CASSQDMAVQEQYF	TGTGCCAGCAGCCAAGATATGGCAGTCCAGGAGCAGTACTTC
.	TRBV6-1	TRBJ1-5	.	CASSPTRESQHF	TGTGCCAGCAGCCCAACAAGAGAAAGCCAGCATTTT
.	TRBV28	TRBJ1-2	.	CASSPEARYGYTF	TGTGCCAGCAGTCCAGAGGCGCGCTATGGCTACACCTTC
.	TRBV4-1	TRBJ1-1	.	CASSQLQVGTEAFF	TGCGCCAGCAGCCAACTTCAAGTGGGGACTGAAGCTTTCTTT
few	TRBV12-3/TRBV12-4	TRBJ2-6	TRBD1	CASNRDRSLSGANVLTF	TGTGCCAGTAATCGGGACAGGTCGCTCTCTGGGGCCAACGTCCTGACTTTC
few	TRBV5-1	TRBJ2-7	.	CASSLASASYEQYF	TGCGCCAGCAGCTTGGCGTCAGCCTCCTACGAGCAGTACTTC
.	TRBV5-1	TRBJ2-1	.	CASSLVGITEQFF	TGCGCCAGCAGCTTGGTCGGGATAACTGAGCAGTTCTTC
few	TRBV20-1	TRBJ2-1	.	CSAPPTSNYNEQFF	TGCAGTGCACCGCCGACGAGTAACTACAATGAGCAGTTCTTC
.	TRBV10-3	TRBJ2-5	.	CAISGGRGADQETQYF	TGTGCCATCAGTGGGGGGAGGGGGGCCGACCAAGAGACCCAGTACTTC
.	TRBV15	TRBJ2-3	.	CATSRVEGWGTDTQYF	TGTGCCACCAGCAGAGTGGAAGGCTGGGGCACAGATACGCAGTATTTT
few	TRBV12-3/TRBV12-4	TRBJ1-5	.	CASASGRQPQHF	TGTGCCAGCGCCTCTGGAAGACAGCCCCAGCATTTT
few	TRBV10-3	TRBJ2-3	TRBD1	CAITRQGSPDTQYF	TGTGCCATCACCCGACAGGGGTCCCCAGATACGCAGTATTTT
few	TRBV14	TRBJ2-3	.	CASRDRAPTDTQYF	TGTGCCAGCAGGGACCGGGCCCCCACAGATACGCAGTATTTT
.	TRBV29-1	TRBJ1-4	TRBD1	CSVEGGQGREKLFF	TGCAGCGTTGAAGGCGGACAGGGAAGAGAAAAACTGTTTTTT
.	TRBV3-1	TRBJ2-7	TRBD1	CASSQDFPGTGPYEQYF	TGTGCCAGCAGCCAAGACTTCCCCGGGACAGGACCGTACGAGCAGTACTTC
.	TRBV6-6	TRBJ2-7	TRBD1	CASSNRQGMGEQYF	TGTGCCAGCAGCAATCGACAGGGTATGGGAGAGCAGTACTTC
few	TRBV5-1	TRBJ2-3	.	CASSLAVGAADTQYF	TGCGCCAGCAGCTTGGCAGTCGGGGCTGCAGATACGCAGTATTTT
.	TRBV6-6	TRBJ1-5	.	CASKEGSQPQHF	TGTGCCAGCAAGGAAGGTAGTCAGCCCCAGCATTTT
few	TRBV15	TRBJ2-5	.	CATSRDRSGLETQYF	TGTGCCACCAGCAGAGATCGGTCAGGGCTAGAGACCCAGTACTTC
few	TRBV2	TRBJ2-5	TRBD1	CASRGGRIETQYF	TGTGCCAGCAGAGGGGGCCGGATAGAGACCCAGTACTTC
.	TRBV11-2	TRBJ2-5	TRBD1	CASSLGGQGKETQYF	TGTGCCAGCAGCTTAGGCGGACAGGGAAAAGAGACCCAGTACTTC